This TCR beta chain comes out of a study of radiation and T cells in renal cell carcinoma. Looking at the study overall: Nephrectomy followed 15 Gy stereotactic body radiation by 4 weeks. Whole-study findings and limits: In blood, top tumor clones expanded by 2 weeks, shrinking by 4.

The CDR3 is 14 amino acids. V was trimmed by 6 bases and J by 3 bases, leaving 15 bases between them. CDR1 and CDR2 (germline): MNHEY, SVGAGI. For this clone: Its matching antigen is unknown.

This sample's time point: baseline pretreatment blood. Treatment specified: 15 Gy SBRT to primary tumor, nephrectomy 4 weeks later. Blood was sampled at baseline, 2 weeks and 4 weeks after SBRT. TCRdb's copy holds only in-frame clones and misses some; the assay was immunoSEQ multiplex PCR. Of about 160,000 clones listed, about 88% are singletons. This clonotype originated in a woman in her seventies with renal cell carcinoma. The chain is built from TRBV6-5 and TRBJ2-7; D perhaps matches TRBD2 (6 bases). The sample here was blood, taken from a patient whose treatment included radiotherapy and nephrectomy. The CDR3 region is CASRAGTRGYEQYF. In nucleotides, the CDR3 is TGTGCCAGCAGAGCCGGGACTCGAGGCTACGAGCAGTACTTC.